The rows below give T cell receptor beta chains drawn from one sample of a study of early T cells in non-severe SARS-CoV-2 infection. MiXCR, run by TCRdb on the 5' RACE reads, gives a single entry per CDR3 protein. The table includes some 83,000 distinct CDR3 sequences, over 9.5% detected once. This specimen consisted of whole blood, obtained at baseline. These receptors originate from an adult who was a healthcare worker with PCR-confirmed SARS-CoV-2 infection or an uninfected control (not recorded which). The CDR3 runs from the conserved cysteine through the conserved F or W. D genes are given only for firm matches. Size is omitted from some rows. Given values are once, few, many or a class for expanded clones.

j_call	clone_size	v_call	d_call	cdr3_aa	cdr3_nt
TRBJ2-5	-	TRBV18	-	CASSPPMGQETQYF	TGTGCCAGCTCACCACCGATGGGTCAAGAGACCCAGTACTTC
TRBJ2-1	few	TRBV14	TRBD2	CASSLIGTSGRNEQFF	TGTGCCAGCAGCCTAATCGGGACTAGCGGGAGGAATGAGCAGTTCTTC
TRBJ2-2	-	TRBV7-9	TRBD2	CASSLVAGVTPGELFF	TGTGCCAGCAGCTTAGTAGCGGGAGTGACCCCCGGGGAGCTGTTTTTT
TRBJ2-7	many	TRBV19	-	CASSISPTASSYEQYF	TGTGCCAGTAGTATAAGTCCGACAGCGAGCTCCTACGAGCAGTACTTC
TRBJ1-6	many	TRBV12-3/TRBV12-4	-	CASSLNDANSPLHF	TGTGCCAGCAGTCTTAATGACGCGAATTCACCCCTCCACTTT
TRBJ2-3	many	TRBV9	TRBD2	CASSGDSGGPTDTQYF	TGTGCCAGCAGCGGAGATAGCGGGGGCCCGACAGATACGCAGTATTTT
TRBJ1-3	-	TRBV28	-	CASSFPRGWANGNTIYF	TGTGCCAGCAGTTTTCCCCGGGGCTGGGCAAATGGAAACACCATATATTTT
TRBJ2-1	many	TRBV28	TRBD2	CASSLSPGLAGNEQFF	TGTGCCAGCAGTCTATCACCGGGACTAGCGGGAAATGAGCAGTTCTTC
TRBJ2-5	many	TRBV7-8	-	CASSLGRVQQETQYF	TGTGCCAGCAGCTTGGGCAGGGTCCAACAGGAGACCCAGTACTTC
TRBJ1-1	few	TRBV3-1	-	CASSQGTDLTEAFF	TGTGCCAGCAGCCAAGGGACCGACCTTACAGAAGCTTTCTTT
TRBJ2-4	few	TRBV7-9	TRBD2	CASSPGQGGINIQYF	TGTGCCAGCAGCCCAGGCCAGGGAGGGATAAACATTCAGTACTTC
TRBJ2-7	-	TRBV6-5	TRBD2	CASSYASGAGGQYF	TGTGCCAGCAGTTACGCCAGCGGGGCCGGGGGGCAGTACTTC
TRBJ2-7	few	TRBV5-4	-	CASSFPSPAPAEQYF	TGTGCCAGCAGCTTTCCGTCACCCGCCCCGGCCGAGCAGTACTTC
TRBJ2-1	many	TRBV7-3	TRBD1	CASSSRTGGTNEQFF	TGTGCCAGCAGCTCAAGGACAGGGGGGACTAATGAGCAGTTCTTC
TRBJ2-1	many	TRBV6-1	-	CASLRARNWAVERVEQFF	TGTGCCAGTCTGAGGGCCAGGAACTGGGCGGTCGAGCGGGTTGAGCAGTTCTTC
TRBJ2-7	-	TRBV7-2	TRBD2	CASSLGLAGGNYEQYF	TGTGCCAGCAGCTTAGGACTAGCGGGGGGGAACTACGAGCAGTACTTC
TRBJ2-1	few	TRBV11-3	TRBD2	CASSLEGTSVEQFF	TGTGCCAGCAGCTTAGAAGGGACTAGTGTTGAGCAGTTCTTC
TRBJ2-7	-	TRBV3-1	TRBD2	CASSPDWRERYEQYF	TGTGCCAGCAGCCCCGACTGGCGGGAGCGATACGAGCAGTACTTC
TRBJ2-7	few	TRBV20-1	-	CSARDQRQTSTSYEQYF	TGCAGTGCTAGAGATCAGAGGCAGACTAGTACCTCCTACGAGCAGTACTTC
TRBJ2-5	-	TRBV20-1	TRBD2	CSASGGRETQYF	TGCAGTGCAAGTGGCGGGAGGGAGACCCAGTACTTC
TRBJ2-5	-	TRBV2	-	CASSLEESQYF	TGTGCCAGCAGTCTAGAAGAGTCCCAGTACTTC
TRBJ2-5	-	TRBV7-3	-	CASSSQGGETQYF	TGTGCCAGCAGCTCACAGGGAGGCGAGACCCAGTACTTC
TRBJ2-1	-	TRBV6-2/TRBV6-3	TRBD2	CASTREGEQFF	TGTGCCAGCACCAGGGAGGGTGAGCAGTTCTTC
TRBJ2-2	few	TRBV6-1	TRBD2	CASSPLAGGNTGELFF	TGTGCCAGCAGCCCACTAGCGGGAGGAAACACCGGGGAGCTGTTTTTT
TRBJ1-6	-	TRBV6-6	TRBD1	CASSYGSRQGRGAYNSPLHF	TGTGCCAGCAGTTACGGGTCGAGACAGGGGCGCGGGGCTTATAATTCACCCCTCCACTTT
TRBJ2-7	few	TRBV6-1	-	CASSEEIKSSYEQYF	TGTGCCAGCAGTGAAGAAATCAAGAGCTCCTACGAGCAGTACTTC